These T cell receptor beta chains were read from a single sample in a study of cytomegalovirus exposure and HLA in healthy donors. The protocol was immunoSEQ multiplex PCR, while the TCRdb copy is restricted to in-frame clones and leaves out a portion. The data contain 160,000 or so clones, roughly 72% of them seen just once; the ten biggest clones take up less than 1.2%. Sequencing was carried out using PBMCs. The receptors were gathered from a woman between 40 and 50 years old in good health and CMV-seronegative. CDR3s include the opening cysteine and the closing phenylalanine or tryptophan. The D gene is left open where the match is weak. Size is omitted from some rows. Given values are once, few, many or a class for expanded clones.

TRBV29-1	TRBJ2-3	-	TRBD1	CSVRTGDTDTQYF	TGCAGCGTAAGGACAGGGGATACAGATACGCAGTATTTT
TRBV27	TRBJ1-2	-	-	CASRSRQGWNYGYTF	TGTGCCAGCAGGTCTAGGCAGGGATGGAACTATGGCTACACCTTC
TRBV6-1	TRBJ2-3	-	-	CASSEYITQSTDTQYF	TGTGCCAGCAGTGAATACATAACACAGAGCACAGATACGCAGTATTTT
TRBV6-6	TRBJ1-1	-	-	CASTPTGLNTEAFF	TGTGCCAGCACCCCGACAGGACTGAACACTGAAGCTTTCTTT
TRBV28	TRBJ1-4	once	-	CASSSTWGGGNEKLFF	TGTGCCAGCAGTTCCACATGGGGGGGTGGGAATGAAAAACTGTTTTTT
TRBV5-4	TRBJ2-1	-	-	CASSLIAGSSYNEQFF	TGTGCCAGCAGCTTGATTGCAGGCAGCTCCTACAATGAGCAGTTCTTC
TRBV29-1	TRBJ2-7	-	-	CSVSQGSSYEQYF	TGCAGCGTTTCCCAGGGTAGCTCCTACGAGCAGTACTTC
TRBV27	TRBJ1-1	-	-	CASSFDPPRGNTEAFF	TGTGCCAGCAGTTTTGACCCCCCCAGGGGGAACACTGAAGCTTTCTTT
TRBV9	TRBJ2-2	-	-	CASSDIRGSGELFF	TGTGCCAGCAGCGACATCAGGGGTTCCGGGGAGCTGTTTTTT
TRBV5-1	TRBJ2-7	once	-	CASSLSSPGYEQYF	TGCGCCAGCAGCTTGTCTAGTCCTGGCTACGAGCAGTACTTC
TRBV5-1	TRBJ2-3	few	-	CASSLDSGSDTQYF	TGCGCCAGCAGCTTGGACAGCGGCTCAGATACGCAGTATTTT
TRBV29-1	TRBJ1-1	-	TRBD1	CSVEGGTANTEAFF	TGCAGCGTTGAAGGCGGGACAGCGAACACTGAAGCTTTCTTT
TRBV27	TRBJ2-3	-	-	CASSLKGTTDTQYF	TGTGCCAGCAGTCTTAAGGGGACAACAGATACGCAGTATTTT
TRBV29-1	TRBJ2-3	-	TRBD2	CSVGTGEGSSNF	TGCAGCGTCGGGACTGGGGAGGGCAGCTCGAATTTT
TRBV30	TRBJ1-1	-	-	CAWSGSSPDAFF	TGTGCCTGGAGTGGTAGCAGCCCAGATGCTTTCTTT
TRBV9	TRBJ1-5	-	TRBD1	CASSVGDSYQPQHF	TGTGCCAGCAGCGTAGGGGACAGCTATCAGCCCCAGCATTTT
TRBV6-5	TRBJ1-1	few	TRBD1	CASRLGQGSTEAFF	TGTGCCAGCAGACTTGGACAGGGGAGCACTGAAGCTTTCTTT
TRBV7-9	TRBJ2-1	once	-	CASSLTRARYNEQFF	TGTGCCAGCAGCCTGACGAGGGCGCGGTACAATGAGCAGTTCTTC
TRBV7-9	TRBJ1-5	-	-	CASSSEYSNQPQHF	TGTGCCAGCAGCTCCGAGTATAGCAATCAGCCCCAGCATTTT
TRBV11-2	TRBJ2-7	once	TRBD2	CASSSVSGGYEQYF	TGTGCCAGCAGCTCCGTATCGGGAGGGTACGAGCAGTACTTC
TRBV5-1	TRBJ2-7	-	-	CASSLGGASEQYF	TGCGCCAGCAGCTTAGGGGGGGCAAGCGAGCAGTACTTC
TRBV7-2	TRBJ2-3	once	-	CASSSGPLRDTQYF	TGTGCCAGCAGCTCGGGTCCACTTCGAGATACGCAGTATTTT
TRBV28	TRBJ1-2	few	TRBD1	CASSLRTGGGYTF	TGTGCCAGCAGTTTACGGACAGGGGGTGGCTACACCTTC
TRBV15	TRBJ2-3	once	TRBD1	CATSTRTGETDTQYF	TGTGCCACCAGCACCCGGACAGGGGAAACAGATACGCAGTATTTT
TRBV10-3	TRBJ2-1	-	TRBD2	CAISDVAGVNEQFF	TGTGCCATCAGTGACGTAGCGGGAGTGAATGAGCAGTTCTTC
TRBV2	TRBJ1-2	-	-	CASTAFNGGSYTF	TGTGCCAGCACCGCCTTCAATGGTGGCAGCTACACCTTC
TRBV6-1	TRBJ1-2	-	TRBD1	CASSEDRGWYGYTF	TGTGCCAGCAGTGAAGACAGGGGTTGGTATGGCTACACCTTC
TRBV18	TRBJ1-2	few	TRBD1	CASSPPGQALNYGYTF	TGTGCCAGCTCACCACCTGGACAGGCTCTTAACTATGGCTACACCTTC
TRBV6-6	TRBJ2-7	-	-	CASSVPGLETYEQYF	TGTGCCAGCAGCGTCCCGGGACTGGAAACCTACGAGCAGTACTTC
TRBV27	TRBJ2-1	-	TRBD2	CASLPGRLADHEQFF	TGTGCCAGCCTCCCCGGACGACTAGCGGATCATGAGCAGTTCTTC
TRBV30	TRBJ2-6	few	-	CASAAGGSGANVLTF	TGTGCCTCCGCCGCTGGCGGGTCTGGGGCCAACGTCCTGACTTTC
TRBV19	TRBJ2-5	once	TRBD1	CANSATGGEETQYF	TGTGCCAATAGTGCCACAGGGGGAGAAGAGACCCAGTACTTC
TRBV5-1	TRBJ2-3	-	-	CASSVGTSTDTQYF	TGCGCCAGCAGCGTCGGGACTAGCACAGATACGCAGTATTTT
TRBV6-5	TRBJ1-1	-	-	CASSYSAQASTEAFF	TGTGCCAGCAGTTACTCGGCGCAGGCGTCCACTGAAGCTTTCTTT
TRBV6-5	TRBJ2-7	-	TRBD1	CASSTGGTHEQYF	TGTGCCAGCAGTACAGGGGGAACGCACGAGCAGTACTTC
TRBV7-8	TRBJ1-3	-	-	CASSLSRGNTIYF	TGTGCCAGCAGCTTAAGCCGGGGAAACACCATATATTTT
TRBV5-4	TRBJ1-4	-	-	CASSRGGTNEKLFF	TGTGCCAGCAGCCGCGGGGGAACTAATGAAAAACTGTTTTTT
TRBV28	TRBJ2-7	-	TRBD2	CASRGGTMSSYEQYF	TGTGCCAGCAGGGGTGGGACTATGAGCTCCTACGAGCAGTACTTC
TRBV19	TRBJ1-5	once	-	CASSYDRNQPQHF	TGTGCCAGTAGTTACGACAGGAATCAGCCCCAGCATTTT
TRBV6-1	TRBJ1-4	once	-	CASSDLMVAANEKLFF	TGTGCCAGCAGTGATCTTATGGTGGCAGCTAATGAAAAACTGTTTTTT
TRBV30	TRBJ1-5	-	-	CAWSGDTYNQPQHF	TGTGCCTGGAGTGGGGACACCTACAATCAGCCCCAGCATTTT
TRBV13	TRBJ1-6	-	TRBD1	CASSRDRGQSPLHF	TGTGCCAGCAGCCGCGACAGGGGGCAATCACCCCTCCACTTT
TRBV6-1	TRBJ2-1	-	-	CASSDGDIDDEQFF	TGTGCCAGCAGTGATGGGGACATAGACGATGAGCAGTTCTTC
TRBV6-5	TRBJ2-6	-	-	CASSYSLGGANVLTF	TGTGCCAGCAGTTACTCGCTCGGTGGGGCCAACGTCCTGACTTTC
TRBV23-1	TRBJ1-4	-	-	CASSQSGVNEKLFF	TGCGCCAGCAGTCAATCGGGAGTTAATGAAAAACTGTTTTTT
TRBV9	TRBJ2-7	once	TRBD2	CASSVEAGLAGAQYF	TGTGCCAGCAGCGTAGAAGCGGGACTAGCGGGAGCACAGTACTTC
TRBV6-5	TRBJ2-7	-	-	CASSYSERSSYEQYF	TGTGCCAGCAGTTACTCTGAGCGGAGCTCCTACGAGCAGTACTTC
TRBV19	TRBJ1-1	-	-	CASSTIGGRGNTEAFF	TGTGCCAGTAGTACCATTGGGGGCAGGGGGAACACTGAAGCTTTCTTT
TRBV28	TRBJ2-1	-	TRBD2	CASSFSAWGGNYEQFF	TGTGCCAGCAGTTTCTCGGCCTGGGGGGGGAACTACGAGCAGTTCTTC
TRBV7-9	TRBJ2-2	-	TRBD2	CASSQAGGSSGELFF	TGTGCCAGCAGCCAGGCGGGCGGGAGTTCGGGGGAGCTGTTTTTT
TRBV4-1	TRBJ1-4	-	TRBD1	CASSHQTGAVINEKLFF	TGCGCCAGCAGCCACCAGACAGGGGCGGTCATTAATGAAAAACTGTTTTTT
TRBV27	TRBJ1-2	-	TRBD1	CASSPTGQGGRGYTF	TGTGCCAGCAGTCCTACTGGACAGGGAGGAAGGGGCTACACCTTC
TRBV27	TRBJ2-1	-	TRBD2	CASRPGLGPYNEQFF	TGTGCCAGCAGACCGGGACTAGGCCCCTACAATGAGCAGTTCTTC
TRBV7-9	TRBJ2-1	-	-	CASSLQGSNEQFF	TGTGCCAGCAGCTTACAGGGGTCGAATGAGCAGTTCTTC
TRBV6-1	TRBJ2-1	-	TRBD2	CASSRTSENEQFF	TGTGCCAGCAGTCGGACTAGCGAGAATGAGCAGTTCTTC
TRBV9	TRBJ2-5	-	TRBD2	CASSYGLEETQYF	TGTGCCAGCAGCTACGGACTAGAAGAGACCCAGTACTTC
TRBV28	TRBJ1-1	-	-	CASSFLAEAFF	TGTGCCAGCAGTTTCCTAGCTGAAGCTTTCTTT